The 27 T cell receptor beta chains below come from one sample, sequenced in a study of cytomegalovirus exposure and HLA in healthy donors. The PCR contained 60 Vbeta and 13 Jbeta primers. TCRdb keeps only in-frame clones here, not all; method: immunoSEQ multiplex PCR. The sample has 76,000 or so clones; less than 80% are singletons. Input material: PBMCs. Receptors were obtained from a woman in her thirties or forties in good health and CMV-seropositive.

Remarks on this clone: An end of the junction does not agree with germline; a read error may underlie this. The gene calls are TRBV7-9 and TRBJ2-1; the D gene is possibly TRBD2 (5 bases). The CDR3 has 11 amino acids. Germline CDR1 reads SEHNR; CDR2 reads FQNEAQ (reference sequence). The CDR3, as DNA: TGTTCCAGCAGCTTCGGGGATGAGCAGTTCTTC. Translated: CSSSFGDEQFF.

This clone came up once. V usage is TRBV6-4 and J usage is TRBJ2-5; 10 bases line up with TRBD1. With V trimmed by 3 bases and J by 4 bases, 11 bases remained unmatched. CDR1 and CDR2 (germline): MRHNA, SNTAGT. The CDR3 length is 17 residues. The CDR3 spells CASSDAPGQGPLETQYF. In nucleotides, the CDR3 is TGTGCCAGCAGTGATGCACCGGGACAGGGGCCTTTAGAGACCCAGTACTTC.

The V and J genes are TRBV27 and TRBJ2-2, with 15 nucleotides matching TRBD2. The V gene's germline CDR1 is MNHEY and CDR2 SMNVEV (reference sequence). The CDR3 has 17 residues. Trimming cost V 4 bases and J 1 base; bases outside gene matches: 1. This CDR3 reads CASSWGLAGGNTGELFF. The CDR3 DNA reads as TGTGCCAGCAGTTGGGGACTAGCGGGGGGGAACACCGGGGAGCTGTTTTTT.

The chain uses TRBV5-1 and TRBJ1-1; perhaps TRBD1 as D (6 bases). V lost 0 bases and J lost 3, with 12 bases in between. In germline, CDR1 is SGHRS, CDR2 YFSETQ. The CDR3 has 15 amino acids. CDR3 in amino acids: CASSLAWAGDTEAFF. CDR3 nucleotide sequence: TGCGCCAGCAGCTTGGCCTGGGCAGGGGACACTGAAGCTTTCTTT.

V gene TRBV19 combines with J gene TRBJ1-2, with D maybe TRBD1 (5 bases). This CDR3 is 16 amino acids long. The ends were cut back, 7 bases at V and 0 bases at J, with 18 bases in the middle. The germline V gene has CDR1 LNHDA and CDR2 SQIVND (reference sequence). This chain's CDR3 is CASTRDSTSANYGYTF. CDR3 bases: TGTGCCAGTACCAGGGACTCAACCTCAGCTAACTATGGCTACACCTTC. The full variable domain, its missing parts supplied by reference TRBV19 and TRBJ1-2, is DGGITQSPKYLFRKEGQNVTLSCEQNLNHDAMYWYRQDPGQGLRLIYYSQIVNDFQKGDIAEGYSVSREKKESFPLTVTSAQKNPTAFYLCASTRDSTSANYGYTFGSGTRLTVV.

The chain joins TRBV4-1 to TRBJ1-4; TRBD1 matches at 7 bases. After removal of 3 bases from V and 12 bases from J, the junction contained 4 bases not matched to a gene. The CDR3 is made up of 12 amino acids. Germline-derived CDR1 and CDR2 are MGHRA and YSYEKL. The CDR3 region has the DNA TGCGCCAGCAGCCACGACAGGGAGGAACTGTTTTTT. Its translation: CASSHDREELFF.

This chain links TRBV7-9 with TRBJ1-5; no clear D. V lost 2 bases to trimming and J lost 5 bases, with 7 bases between them. The V gene's germline CDR1 is SEHNR and CDR2 FQNEAQ (reference sequence). The CDR3 runs 13 residues. The CDR3 protein is CASSLSRDQPQHF. The DNA for the CDR3 is TGTGCCAGCAGCTTATCGCGGGATCAGCCCCAGCATTTT.

The V gene is TRBV29-1, the J gene TRBJ2-1; D is unresolved. CDR3 length: 12 amino acids. CDR1 SQVTM and CDR2 ANQGSEA come from the germline V gene. V shed 7 bases and J shed 5 bases, with 12 bases lying between them. CDR3 loop: CSAGWANNEQFF. The CDR3 region has the DNA TGCAGCGCTGGCTGGGCTAACAATGAGCAGTTCTTC.

The CDR3: CASSPTQGYMNTEAFF. The CDR3 bases are TGTGCCAGCAGCCCGACACAGGGTTACATGAACACTGAAGCTTTCTTT. V usage is TRBV5-5 and J usage is TRBJ1-1; tentative D call: TRBD1 (6 bases). CDR1 SGHKS and CDR2 YYEKEE come from the germline V gene (reference sequence). The CDR3 sequence is 16 residues long. V was cut by 4 bases and J by 0 bases, with 16 bases left in between.

The chain recombines TRBV30 with TRBJ1-2; tentatively, D is TRBD1 (6 bases). CDR1 is GTSNPN and CDR2 is SVGIG in the germline V gene (reference sequence). V shed 0 bases and J shed 0 bases, with 11 bases lying between them. CDR3 length equals 15 residues. The CDR3 loop is CAWSVGGGANYGYTF. The CDR3 DNA is TGTGCCTGGAGTGTAGGGGGAGGGGCTAACTATGGCTACACCTTC.

The gene calls are TRBV5-1 and TRBJ2-5, with TRBD2 as a possible D gene (5 bases). The CDR3 spans 15 residues. Germline CDR1 is SGHRS and CDR2 is YFSETQ. V dropped 0 bases and J dropped 5 bases, with 14 bases sitting between them. The CDR3 reads CASSLGLARGETQYF. The CDR3 DNA reads TGCGCCAGCAGCTTGGGGCTAGCCCGGGGTGAGACCCAGTACTTC.

The chain uses TRBV6-5 and TRBJ2-3; TRBD2 might be the D (6 bases). V lost 7 bases, J lost 13 bases, and 15 bases lay in between. The CDR3 covers 11 residues. Germline V gene data show CDR1 as MNHEY and CDR2 as SVGAGI. The CDR3 region has the DNA TGTGCCAGCACTCACCGGGACTCGGAGTATTTT. Translated, it gives CASTHRDSEYF.

The chain carries TRBV4-1 and TRBJ2-7; tentatively, D is TRBD2 (7 bases). The length of the CDR3 is 16 residues. Trimming took off 4 bases at V and 4 bases at J, with 20 bases between the two ends. Germline CDR1 reads MGHRA; CDR2 reads YSYEKL. The CDR3 coding sequence is TGCGCCAGCAGCCGGGGGCCGGGGGGCAATGCGTACGAGCAGTACTTC. Amino acids: CASSRGPGGNAYEQYF.

V and J are TRBV7-2 and TRBJ2-1; 8 bases align to TRBD2. V lost 10 bases, J lost 8 bases, and 10 bases stayed unmatched. The CDR3 sequence is 13 residues long. CDR1 is SGHTA and CDR2 is FQGNSA in the germline V gene. The CDR3 coding sequence is TGTGCCACCGAAGACGGGGGGGCGGATGAGCAGTTCTTC. Translating it yields CATEDGGADEQFF.

This clone appeared once. The chain is built from TRBV2 and TRBJ2-7; the match to TRBD1 covers 8 bases. V lost 9 bases to trimming and J lost 6 bases; unmatched junction nucleotides: 7. Germline V gene sequence: CDR1 SNHLY, CDR2 FYNNEI. The CDR3 is 12 amino acids. CDR3 sequence: CASWDRPGEQYF. DNA of the CDR3: TGTGCCAGTTGGGACAGGCCCGGCGAGCAGTACTTC.

V is TRBV5-6 and J is TRBJ1-5; D might be TRBD1 (6 bases). Germline-derived CDR1 and CDR2 are SGHDT and YYEEEE. The CDR3 spans 16 residues. With 2 bases removed from V and 0 bases from J, the gap between germline ends came to 12 bases. CDR3 sequence reads: CASSFASGDSNQPQHF. The DNA for the CDR3 is TGTGCCAGCAGCTTTGCCTCAGGGGATAGCAATCAGCCCCAGCATTTT.

The sample holds one count of this clone. The gene calls are TRBV10-3 and TRBJ1-5, with 8 bases identical to TRBD1. The CDR3 spans 13 residues. Trimming took 9 bases from V and 3 from J; bases not matched to a gene: 4. CDR1 ENHRY and CDR2 SYGVKD come from the germline V gene. CDR3 in DNA: TGTGCCATTACGGACAGGGACAATCAGCCCCAGCATTTT. Protein: CAITDRDNQPQHF.

The V gene is TRBV11-1, the J gene TRBJ2-3, with D perhaps matching TRBD2 (6 bases). Looked up from germline, CDR1 is SGHAT and CDR2 is FQDESV (reference sequence). Deletions cut 5 bases from V and 6 bases from J, with 15 bases between. This CDR3 comprises 14 residues. This CDR3 reads CASSTRDSQDTQYF. The CDR3 coding sequence is TGTGCCAGCAGCACGAGGGACTCCCAGGATACGCAGTATTTT.

The chain employs TRBV27 and TRBJ1-6; TRBD1 might be the D (6 bases). Germline V CDR1 and CDR2: MNHEY, SMNVEV (reference sequence). This CDR3 region has 14 residues. The germline V and J ends were trimmed by 5 bases and 3 bases, with 8 bases remaining between them. The CDR3 DNA is TGTGCCAGCAGTAGGACAGACTATAATTCACCCCTCCACTTT. Its translation is CASSRTDYNSPLHF.

The chain couples TRBV7-2 to TRBJ1-4; 10 bases align to TRBD1. The junction had 5 bases not matched to a gene; V was cut back by 2 bases and J by 8 bases. Looked up from germline, CDR1 is SGHTA and CDR2 is FQGNSA. The CDR3 sequence is 15 residues long. In DNA, the CDR3 is TGTGCCAGCAGCTTATGGGACAGGGGAAGCGAAAAACTGTTTTTT. It is translated as CASSLWDRGSEKLFF.

This clone appeared a single time. The V gene is TRBV7-2, the J gene TRBJ2-3, with 7 bases fitting TRBD2. After removal of 5 bases from V and 7 bases from J, the junction contained 18 bases not matched to a gene. Looked up from germline, CDR1 is SGHTA and CDR2 is FQGNSA. CDR3 length: 17 residues. CDR3 protein: CASSITIWGGAFNTQYF. The DNA of the CDR3 is TGTGCCAGCAGCATCACGATATGGGGGGGAGCCTTCAATACGCAGTATTTT.

V gene TRBV6-1 combines with J gene TRBJ1-4; no reliable D call. The germline gives CDR1 MNHNS, CDR2 SASEGT. The length of the CDR3 is 16 residues. V dropped 3 bases and J dropped 4 bases, with 15 bases sitting between them. The CDR3, as DNA: TGTGCCAGCAGTGAGGTTTTGCCATCGGTTAATGAAAAACTGTTTTTT. Its translation: CASSEVLPSVNEKLFF.

The chain has TRBV28 and TRBJ1-5; 9 bases are a match to TRBD1. The CDR3 length is 15 residues. J was trimmed by 1 base and V by 5 bases; bases with no gene match: 3. Germline V gives CDR1 MDHEN, CDR2 SYDVKM. The CDR3: CASSTGGGSNQPQHF. CDR3 coding DNA: TGTGCCAGCAGTACAGGGGGCGGAAGCAATCAGCCCCAGCATTTT. Combining the CDR3 with reference TRBV28 and TRBJ1-5 gives the whole variable domain DVKVTQSSRYLVKRTGEKVFLECVQDMDHENMFWYRQDPGLGLRLIYFSYDVKMKEKGDIPEGYSVSREKKERFSLILESASTNQTSMYLCASSTGGGSNQPQHFGDGTRLSIL.

This clone was picked up a small number of times. The rearrangement joins TRBV4-1 to TRBJ2-5; 7 bases are shared with TRBD2. The junction had 7 bases not matched to a gene; V was cut back by 4 bases and J by 2 bases. This CDR3 region has 15 residues. Germline loops: CDR1 MGHRA, CDR2 YSYEKL. This CDR3 reads CASSRQTGGQETQYF. The CDR3 DNA is TGCGCCAGCAGCCGTCAAACGGGGGGACAAGAGACCCAGTACTTC.

CDR3 nucleotides: TGTGCCAGCAGCTTATCTCGTTGGGACAGGGGAGGAACAGATACGCAGTATTTT. Residues: CASSLSRWDRGGTDTQYF. V gene TRBV7-2 combines with J gene TRBJ2-3; 10 positions match TRBD1. The CDR3 spans 18 residues. The germline V gene encodes CDR1 SGHTA and CDR2 FQGNSA. With V trimmed by 2 bases and J by 3 bases, 11 bases remained unmatched.

The chain is built from TRBV29-1 and TRBJ1-1; tentative D call: TRBD1 (6 bases). Deletions cut 7 bases from V and 0 bases from J, with 9 bases between. This CDR3 is built from 12 residues. Per germline, CDR1 SQVTM and CDR2 ANQGSEA. In DNA, the CDR3 is TGCAGCGCCCGACAGGTGAACACTGAAGCTTTCTTT. This translates into CSARQVNTEAFF.

V is TRBV7-7 and J is TRBJ2-2, with a possible D match to TRBD2 (6 bases). The CDR3 runs 15 residues. Trimming cost V 1 base and J 4 bases, with 10 bases left between them. Per germline, CDR1 SSHAT and CDR2 FNYEAQ (reference sequence). The CDR3 coding sequence is TGTGCCAGCAGCTTAGACGGGGGTAGCACCGGGGAGCTGTTTTTT. The encoded protein is CASSLDGGSTGELFF.